What follows is one T cell receptor beta chain and its context. Authors' data handling: Reference gene primer amplification gave nucleated cell count estimates. Some clones are missing from TCRdb's copy, which holds only in-frame ones; the method was immunoSEQ multiplex PCR. V, J and clone size were drawn from that table, and D and trimming were deduced from the DNA. This sample yields more than 60,000 clones, of which over 80% are seen a single time; approximately 5.8% belongs to the top ten. The sample is drawn from a study of blood T cell repertoires in COVID-19. About the study: Samples came from the United States, Italy and Spain, spanning acute and convalescent COVID-19. The analysed material was cDNA or gDNA that came from T cells, B-cell-depleted T cells, or PBMCs.

CDR3 size: 13 residues. Germline V lookup: CDR1 KGHSH, CDR2 LQKENI. Trimming pared 10 bases from V and 8 bases from J, leaving 18 bases between. The chain couples TRBV18 to TRBJ2-1; possibly TRBD1 for D (5 bases). Source material: peripheral blood. The receptor was isolated from a man aged 55 to 70 with active or convalescent COVID-19. The CDR3 reads CATQGSAVDEQFF. The CDR3 DNA sequence: TGTGCCACCCAGGGAAGTGCGGTCGATGAGCAGTTCTTC.